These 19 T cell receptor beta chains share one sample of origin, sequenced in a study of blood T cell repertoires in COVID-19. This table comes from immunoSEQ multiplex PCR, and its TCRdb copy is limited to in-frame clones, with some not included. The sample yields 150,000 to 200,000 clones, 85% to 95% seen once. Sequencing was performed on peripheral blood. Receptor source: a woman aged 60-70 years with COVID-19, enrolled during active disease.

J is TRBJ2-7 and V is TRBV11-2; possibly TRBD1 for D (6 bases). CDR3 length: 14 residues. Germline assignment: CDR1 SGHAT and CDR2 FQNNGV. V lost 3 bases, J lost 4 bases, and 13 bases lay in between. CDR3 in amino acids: CASSFRRGRYEQYF. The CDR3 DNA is TGTGCCAGCAGCTTTCGCAGGGGTCGGTACGAGCAGTACTTC.

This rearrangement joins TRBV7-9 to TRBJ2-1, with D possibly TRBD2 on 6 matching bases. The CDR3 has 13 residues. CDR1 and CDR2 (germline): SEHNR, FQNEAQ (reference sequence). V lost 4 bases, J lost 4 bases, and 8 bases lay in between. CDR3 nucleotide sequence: TGTGCCAGCAGCTCAGGACTATACAATGAGCAGTTCTTC. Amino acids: CASSSGLYNEQFF.

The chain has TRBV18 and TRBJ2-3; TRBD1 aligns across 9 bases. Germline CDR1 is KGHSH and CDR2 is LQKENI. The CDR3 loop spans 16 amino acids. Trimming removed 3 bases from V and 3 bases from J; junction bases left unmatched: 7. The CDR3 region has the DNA TGTGCCAGCTCACCCCTCCGGGACAGGGCGACAGATACGCAGTATTTT. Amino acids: CASSPLRDRATDTQYF.

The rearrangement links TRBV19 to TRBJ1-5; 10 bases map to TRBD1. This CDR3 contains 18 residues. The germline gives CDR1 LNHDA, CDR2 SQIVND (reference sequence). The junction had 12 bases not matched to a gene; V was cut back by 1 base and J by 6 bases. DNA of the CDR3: TGTGCCAGTAGTATAGCCCGAGGGGGACAGGGGTTAATTCAGCCCCAGCATTTT. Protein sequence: CASSIARGGQGLIQPQHF.

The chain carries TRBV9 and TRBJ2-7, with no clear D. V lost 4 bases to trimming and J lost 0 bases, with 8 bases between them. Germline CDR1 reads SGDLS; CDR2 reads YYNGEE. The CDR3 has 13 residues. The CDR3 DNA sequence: TGTGCCAGCAGCCCTCACAGCTCCTACGAGCAGTACTTC. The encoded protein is CASSPHSSYEQYF.

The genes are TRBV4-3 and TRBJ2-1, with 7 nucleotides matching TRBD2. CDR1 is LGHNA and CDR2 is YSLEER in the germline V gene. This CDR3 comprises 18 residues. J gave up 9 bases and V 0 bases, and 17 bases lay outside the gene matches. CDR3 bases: TGCGCCAGCAGCCAAGAGGAGTATAGACTAGCCCTTTGGGGTGAGCAGTTCTTC. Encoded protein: CASSQEEYRLALWGEQFF.

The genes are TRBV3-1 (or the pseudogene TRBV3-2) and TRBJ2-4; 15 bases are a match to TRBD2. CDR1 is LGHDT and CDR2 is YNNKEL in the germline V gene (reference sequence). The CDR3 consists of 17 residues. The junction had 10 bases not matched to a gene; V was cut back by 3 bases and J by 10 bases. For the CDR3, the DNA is TGTGCCAGCAGCCACTGGGGGACTAGCGGGGGGCGAGGAATTCAGTACTTC. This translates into CASSHWGTSGGRGIQYF.

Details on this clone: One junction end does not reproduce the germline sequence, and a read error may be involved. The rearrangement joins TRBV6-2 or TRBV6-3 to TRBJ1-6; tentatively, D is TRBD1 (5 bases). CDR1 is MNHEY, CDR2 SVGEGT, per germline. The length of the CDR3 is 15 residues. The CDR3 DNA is TGTGCCAGCAGCTACTTACAGGCCTCCCCACGACCCCTCCACTTT. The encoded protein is CASSYLQASPRPLHF.

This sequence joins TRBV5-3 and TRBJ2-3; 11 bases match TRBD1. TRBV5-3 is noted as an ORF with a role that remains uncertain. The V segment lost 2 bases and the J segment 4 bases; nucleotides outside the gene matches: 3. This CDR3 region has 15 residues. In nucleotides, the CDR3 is TGTGCCAGAAGCTTCCGGGACAGGGGGTCAGATACGCAGTATTTT. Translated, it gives CARSFRDRGSDTQYF.

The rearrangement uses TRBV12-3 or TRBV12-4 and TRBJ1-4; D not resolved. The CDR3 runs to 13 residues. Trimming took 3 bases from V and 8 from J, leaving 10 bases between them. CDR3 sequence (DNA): TGTGCCAGCAGTTTCGCGGGCGGCGAAAAACTGTTTTTT. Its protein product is CASSFAGGEKLFF.

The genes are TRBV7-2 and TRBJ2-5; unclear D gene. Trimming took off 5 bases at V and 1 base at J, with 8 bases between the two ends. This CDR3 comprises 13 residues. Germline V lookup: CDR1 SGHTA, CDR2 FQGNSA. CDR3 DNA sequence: TGTGCCAGCAGCCGCGGTTCCCAAGAGACCCAGTACTTC. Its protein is CASSRGSQETQYF.

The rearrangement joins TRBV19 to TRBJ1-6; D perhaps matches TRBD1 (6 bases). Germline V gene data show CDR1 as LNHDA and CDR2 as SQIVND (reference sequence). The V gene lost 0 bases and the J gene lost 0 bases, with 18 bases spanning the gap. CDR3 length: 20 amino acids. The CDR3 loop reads CASSIEGAAEAFSYNSPLHF. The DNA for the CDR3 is TGTGCCAGTAGTATAGAGGGGGCGGCAGAAGCCTTCTCCTATAATTCACCCCTCCACTTT.

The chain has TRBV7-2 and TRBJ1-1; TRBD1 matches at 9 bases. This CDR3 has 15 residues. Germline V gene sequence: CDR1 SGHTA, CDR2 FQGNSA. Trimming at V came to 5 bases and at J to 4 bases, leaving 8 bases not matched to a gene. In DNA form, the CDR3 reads TGTGCCAGCAGCCACAGGGGGCGCGGTCGCACTGAAGCTTTCTTT. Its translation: CASSHRGRGRTEAFF.

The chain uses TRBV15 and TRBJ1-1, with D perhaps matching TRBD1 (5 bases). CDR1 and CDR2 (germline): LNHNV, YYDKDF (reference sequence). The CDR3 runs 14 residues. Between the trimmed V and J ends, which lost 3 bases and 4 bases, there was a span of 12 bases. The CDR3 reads CATSRGLGGTEAFF. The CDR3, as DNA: TGTGCCACCAGCAGGGGTTTGGGGGGCACTGAAGCTTTCTTT.

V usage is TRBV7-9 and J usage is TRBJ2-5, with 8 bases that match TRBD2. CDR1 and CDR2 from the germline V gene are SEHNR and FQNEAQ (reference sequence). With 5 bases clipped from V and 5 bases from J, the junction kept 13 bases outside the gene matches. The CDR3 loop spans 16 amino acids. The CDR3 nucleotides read TGTGCCAGCAGCCGCTTGCGGGAGGTCAGGAGGGAGACCCAGTACTTC. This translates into CASSRLREVRRETQYF.

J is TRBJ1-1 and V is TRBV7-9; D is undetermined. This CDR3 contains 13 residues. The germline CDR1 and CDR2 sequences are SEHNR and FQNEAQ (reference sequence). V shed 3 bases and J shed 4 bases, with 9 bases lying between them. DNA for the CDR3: TGTGCCAGCAGCTTCGGGGTCGTCACTGAAGCTTTCTTT. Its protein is CASSFGVVTEAFF. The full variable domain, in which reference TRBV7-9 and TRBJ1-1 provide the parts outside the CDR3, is DTGVSQNPRHKITKRGQNVTFRCDPISEHNRLYWYRQTLGQGPEFLTYFQNEAQLEKSRLLSDRFSAERPKGSFSTLEIQRTEQGDSAMYLCASSFGVVTEAFFGQGTRLTVV.

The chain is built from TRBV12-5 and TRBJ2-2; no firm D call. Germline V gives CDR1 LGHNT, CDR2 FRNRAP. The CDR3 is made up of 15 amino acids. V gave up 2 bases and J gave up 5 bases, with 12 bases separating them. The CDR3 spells CASGLSGLRTGELFF. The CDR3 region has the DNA TGTGCTAGTGGTTTGTCAGGTCTAAGGACCGGGGAGCTGTTTTTT.

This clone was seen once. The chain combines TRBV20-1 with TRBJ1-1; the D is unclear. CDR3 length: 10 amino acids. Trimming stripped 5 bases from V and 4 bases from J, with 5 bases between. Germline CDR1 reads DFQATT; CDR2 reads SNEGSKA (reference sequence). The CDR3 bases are TGCAGTGCTTTCTTCACTGAAGCTTTCTTT. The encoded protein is CSAFFTEAFF.

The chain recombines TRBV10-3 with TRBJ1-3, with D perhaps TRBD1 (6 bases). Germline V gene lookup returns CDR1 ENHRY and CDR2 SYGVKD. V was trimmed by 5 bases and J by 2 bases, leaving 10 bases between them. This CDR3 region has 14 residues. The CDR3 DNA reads TGTGCCATCAGTCCCGGGACAACTGGAAACACCATATATTTT. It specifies CAISPGTTGNTIYF.